Listed below are T cell receptor beta chains from one sample, sequenced in a study of cytomegalovirus exposure and HLA in healthy donors. Profiled with immunoSEQ multiplex PCR; TCRdb holds only in-frame clones, not every one. The sample has fewer than 200,000 clones; roughly 86% are singletons. The source material was PBMCs. These receptors were obtained from a man between 18 and 29 years old in good health and CMV-seropositive. Each CDR3 is given with its conserved first and last residue. A D gene is named only where the DNA matches it firmly. Some rows mark clone size as missing; the rest say once, few, many or name a class of expanded clone.

J gene	clone size	D gene	V gene	CDR3 DNA	CDR3 protein
TRBJ2-1	NA	TRBD2	TRBV5-1	TGCGCCAGCAGCGAGACTAGCGGGGCCTACAATGAGCAGTTCTTC	CASSETSGAYNEQFF
TRBJ1-1	NA	TRBD1	TRBV7-3	TGTGCCAGCACTCCAGGGGGCAGGGACACTGAAGCTTTCTTT	CASTPGGRDTEAFF
TRBJ2-1	NA	NA	TRBV14	TGTGCCAGCAGCCAAGCGTGGACTCCGATAGATGAGCAGTTCTTC	CASSQAWTPIDEQFF
TRBJ2-2	NA	TRBD2	TRBV27	TGTGCCAGCACTAAGCGGGAGGGCCTCGTTCCCGGGGAGCTGTTTTTT	CASTKREGLVPGELFF
TRBJ2-5	NA	TRBD1	TRBV29-1	TGCAGCGTTGAACCAACAGGACAGGGACGAGAGACCCAGTACTTC	CSVEPTGQGRETQYF
TRBJ2-3	NA	TRBD2	TRBV5-6	TGTGCCAGCAGCTTGGGACTAGCGATAAGCACAGATACGCAGTATTTT	CASSLGLAISTDTQYF
TRBJ2-7	NA	TRBD1	TRBV7-9	TGTGCCAGCAGCTCGACAGGGGCTTCCTACGAGCAGTACTTC	CASSSTGASYEQYF
TRBJ1-4	NA	TRBD1	TRBV5-4	TGTGCCAGCAGTTACGACAGGGGAGGGGATAAACTGTTTTTT	CASSYDRGGDKLFF
TRBJ2-2	NA	NA	TRBV9	TGTGCCAGCAGCGCCTCAACAGGGTCAGCTGCGAACACCGGGGAGCTGTTTTTT	CASSASTGSAANTGELFF
TRBJ2-3	NA	NA	TRBV2	TGTGCCAGCAGGGACAGCATGCGCGGCACAGATACGCAGTATTTT	CASRDSMRGTDTQYF
TRBJ2-5	NA	TRBD2	TRBV19	TGTGCCAGTAGCGTATTGGGGAAAGGTAGCGGGAAAGATCAAGAGACCCAGTACTTC	CASSVLGKGSGKDQETQYF
TRBJ2-7	NA	TRBD1	TRBV10-3	TGTGCCATCAGCCCCCGCGGGACAGGGGGCAGAAGTTCCGAGCAGTACTTC	CAISPRGTGGRSSEQYF
TRBJ2-3	NA	NA	TRBV9	TGTGCCAGCAGCGTAAGTCCCGACTACGCTAGCACAGATACGCAGTATTTT	CASSVSPDYASTDTQYF
TRBJ1-2	once	NA	TRBV12-5	TGTGCTAGTGGTTTGGTCCCCCAGGGCTATGGCTACACCTTC	CASGLVPQGYGYTF
TRBJ2-7	NA	TRBD2	TRBV5-8	TGTGCCAGCAGCTTGGGCGGGGGAACCTACGAGCAGTACTTC	CASSLGGGTYEQYF
TRBJ2-1	NA	TRBD2	TRBV9	TGTGCCAGCAGCGTAGACCCGACTAGCGGGATCTTCAATGAGCAGTTCTTC	CASSVDPTSGIFNEQFF
TRBJ2-2	once	TRBD2	TRBV5-8	TGTGCCAGCAGCTTATATGGACTAGCGGTGAACACCGGGGAGCTGTTTTTT	CASSLYGLAVNTGELFF
TRBJ1-2	NA	TRBD1	TRBV27	TGTGCCAGCAGTCGGACAGGGGTTGGCTACACCTTC	CASSRTGVGYTF
TRBJ1-4	NA	NA	TRBV5-4	TGTGCCAGCAGCTTGGGGCGGCAAGAGAGTGAAAAACTGTTTTTT	CASSLGRQESEKLFF
TRBJ1-5	NA	NA	TRBV6-1	TGTGCCAGCACCTACAGGGTGCTGAGCAATCAGCCCCAGCATTTT	CASTYRVLSNQPQHF
TRBJ2-5	NA	NA	TRBV4-1	TGCGCCAGCAGCCCTCAACAGGCTCAAGAGACCCAGTACTTC	CASSPQQAQETQYF
TRBJ2-5	NA	NA	TRBV18	TGTGCCAGCTCAACTACTCAAGAGACCCAGTACTTC	CASSTTQETQYF
TRBJ1-4	NA	NA	TRBV18	TGTGCCAGCTCACCCGGGGCAGGGGCTAATGAAAAACTGTTTTTT	CASSPGAGANEKLFF
TRBJ1-2	few	NA	TRBV5-4	TGTGCCAGCAGCTTGGACGGAGACTATGGCTACACCTTC	CASSLDGDYGYTF
TRBJ2-5	NA	TRBD2	TRBV7-6	TGTGCCAGCAGCTTAGGAGGTGGCGGGAGGGACCGAGGGACCCAGTACTTC	CASSLGGGGRDRGTQYF
TRBJ2-1	NA	TRBD2	TRBV7-9	TGTGCCAGCAGCTTGACTAGCGAGGCGTCGGATGAGCAGTTCTTC	CASSLTSEASDEQFF
TRBJ1-1	NA	NA	TRBV5-4	TGTGCCAGCGCATTAAGGGGAGGTGAAGCTTTCTTT	CASALRGGEAFF
TRBJ2-7	NA	TRBD2	TRBV9	TGTGCCAGCAGCGTAGGTCTAGCGGGCTCCTACGAGCAGTACTTC	CASSVGLAGSYEQYF